This T cell receptor (beta chain) was captured in a study of shared clonotypes between healthy human individuals. Sorted-subset replicate PCR reactions contained 200 ng DNA, corresponding to about 30,000 T cell genomes. Sequencing used immunoSEQ multiplex PCR; TCRdb keeps in-frame clones, though not all of them. This sample has roughly 2.5 million clones; roughly 92% occur once, and the top ten carry about 0.13%. The CDR3 length is 15 residues. Trimming removed 0 bases from V and 3 bases from J; junction bases left unmatched: 2. Germline loops: CDR1 ENHRY, CDR2 SYGVKD. The sequence was collected from a man aged 18-30 years in good health. Sample: naive CD4+ T cells sorted from blood. Subset denoted: CD45RA+ positively selected. The chain couples TRBV10-3 to TRBJ2-3; 8 bases align to TRBD2. CDR3 bases: TGTGCCATCAGTGAGTCTACTAGCGGTACAGATACGCAGTATTTT. Translating it yields CAISESTSGTDTQYF.